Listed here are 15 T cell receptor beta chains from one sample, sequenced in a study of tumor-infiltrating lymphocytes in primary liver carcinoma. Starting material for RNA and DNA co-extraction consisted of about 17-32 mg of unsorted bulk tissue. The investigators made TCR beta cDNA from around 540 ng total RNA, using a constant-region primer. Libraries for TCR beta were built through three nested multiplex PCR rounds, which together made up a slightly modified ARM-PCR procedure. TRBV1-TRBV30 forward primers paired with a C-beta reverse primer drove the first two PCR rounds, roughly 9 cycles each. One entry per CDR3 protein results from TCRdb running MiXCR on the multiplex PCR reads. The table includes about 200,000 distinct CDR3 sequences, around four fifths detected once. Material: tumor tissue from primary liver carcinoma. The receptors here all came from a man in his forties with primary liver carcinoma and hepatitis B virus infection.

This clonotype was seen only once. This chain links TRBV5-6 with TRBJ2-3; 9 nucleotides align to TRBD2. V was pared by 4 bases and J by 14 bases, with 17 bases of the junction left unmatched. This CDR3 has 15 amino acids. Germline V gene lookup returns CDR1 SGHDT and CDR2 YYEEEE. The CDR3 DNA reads TGTGCCAGCAGCCTGGATAGCGGGGGATCAGATTCGCGGTATTTT. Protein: CASSLDSGGSDSRYF.

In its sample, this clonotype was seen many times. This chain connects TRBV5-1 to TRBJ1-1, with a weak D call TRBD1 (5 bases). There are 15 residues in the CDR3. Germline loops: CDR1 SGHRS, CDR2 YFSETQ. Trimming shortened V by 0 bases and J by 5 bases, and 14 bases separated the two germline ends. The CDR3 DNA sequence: TGCGCCAGCAGCTTGGAAGTAGGGGAGAGGACTGAAGCTTTCTTT. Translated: CASSLEVGERTEAFF.

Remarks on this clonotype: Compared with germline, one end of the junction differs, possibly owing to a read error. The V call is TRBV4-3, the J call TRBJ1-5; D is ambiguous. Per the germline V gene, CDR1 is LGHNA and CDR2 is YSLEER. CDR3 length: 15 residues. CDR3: CASSQDARTNQPHQF. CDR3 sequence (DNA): TGTGCCAGCAGCCAAGATGCCAGAACTAATCAGCCCCATCAATTT.

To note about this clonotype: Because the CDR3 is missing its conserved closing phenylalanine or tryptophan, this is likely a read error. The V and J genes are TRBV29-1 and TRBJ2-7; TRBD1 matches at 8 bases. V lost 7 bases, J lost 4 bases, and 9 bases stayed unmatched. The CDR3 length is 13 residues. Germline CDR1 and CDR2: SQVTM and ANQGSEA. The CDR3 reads CSAAGGGGYEQYL. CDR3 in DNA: TGCAGCGCGGCAGGGGGCGGCGGATACGAGCAGTACTTG.

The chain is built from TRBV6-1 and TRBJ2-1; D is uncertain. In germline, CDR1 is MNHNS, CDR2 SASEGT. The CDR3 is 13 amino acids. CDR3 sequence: CDNSEGFYNEQFF. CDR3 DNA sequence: TGTGACAACAGTGAAGGCTTCTACAATGAGCAGTTCTTC.

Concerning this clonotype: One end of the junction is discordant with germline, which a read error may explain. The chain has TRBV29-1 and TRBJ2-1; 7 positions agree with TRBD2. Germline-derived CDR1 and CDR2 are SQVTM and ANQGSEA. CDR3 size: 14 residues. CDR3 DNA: TGCAGCGCTGCCGTAGCTAGCGGTTGCAATGAACAGTTCTTC. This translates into CSAAVASGCNEQFF.

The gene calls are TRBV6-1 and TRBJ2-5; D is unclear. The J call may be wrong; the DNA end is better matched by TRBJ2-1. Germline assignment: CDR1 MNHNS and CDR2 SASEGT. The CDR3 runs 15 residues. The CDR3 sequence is CASTTSWASQETQFF. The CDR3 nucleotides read TGTGCCAGCACCACCTCTTGGGCGAGTCAAGAGACCCAGTTCTTC.

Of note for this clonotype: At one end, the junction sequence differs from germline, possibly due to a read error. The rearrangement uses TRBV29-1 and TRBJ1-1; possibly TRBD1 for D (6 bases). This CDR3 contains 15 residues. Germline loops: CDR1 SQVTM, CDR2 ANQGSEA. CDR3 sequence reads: CSVAGGWGMNTKAIF. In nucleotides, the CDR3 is TGCAGCGTTGCCGGGGGCTGGGGCATGAACACTAAAGCTATCTTT.

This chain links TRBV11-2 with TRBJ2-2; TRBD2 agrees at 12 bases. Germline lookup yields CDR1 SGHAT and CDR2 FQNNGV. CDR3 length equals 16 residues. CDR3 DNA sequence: TGTGGCAACAGCTTGGTGACTAGCGGGGGCACCGGGGAGCTGTTTTTT. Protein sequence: CGNSLVTSGGTGELFF. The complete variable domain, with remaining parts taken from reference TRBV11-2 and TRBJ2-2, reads EAGVAQSPRYKIIEKRQSVAFWCNPISGHATLYWYQQILGQGPKLLIQFQNNGVVDDSQLPKDRFSAERLKGVDSTLKIQPAKLEDSAVYLCGNSLVTSGGTGELFFGEGSRLTVL.

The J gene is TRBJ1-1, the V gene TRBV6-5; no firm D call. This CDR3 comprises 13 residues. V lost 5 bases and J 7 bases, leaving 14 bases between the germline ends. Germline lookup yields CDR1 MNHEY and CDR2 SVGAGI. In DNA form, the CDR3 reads TGTGCCAGCAGTCTAGCCAGTTACGGTGAAGCTTTCTTT. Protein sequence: CASSLASYGEAFF.

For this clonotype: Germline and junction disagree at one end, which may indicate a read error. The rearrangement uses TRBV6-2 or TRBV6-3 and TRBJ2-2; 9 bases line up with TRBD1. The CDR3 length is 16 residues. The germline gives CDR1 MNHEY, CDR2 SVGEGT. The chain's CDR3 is CASSPRDRVATGELFF. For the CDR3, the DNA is TGTGCCAGCAGTCCACGGGACAGGGTAGCGACCGGGGAACTGTTTTTT.

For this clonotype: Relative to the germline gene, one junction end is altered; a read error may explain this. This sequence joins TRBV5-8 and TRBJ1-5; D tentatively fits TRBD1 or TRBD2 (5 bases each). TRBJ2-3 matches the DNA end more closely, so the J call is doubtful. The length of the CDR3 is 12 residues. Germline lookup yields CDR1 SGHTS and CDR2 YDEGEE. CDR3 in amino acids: CASSWGMGPQYF. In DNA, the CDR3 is TGTGCCAGTAGCTGGGGGATGGGGCCCCAGTATTTT.

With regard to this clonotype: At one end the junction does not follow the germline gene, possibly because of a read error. CDR3 sequence reads: CASSGRRGNGELFF. The CDR3 coding sequence is TGCGCCAGTAGTGGACGAAGAGGGAATGGGGAGCTGTTTTTT. The chain is built from TRBV10-2 and TRBJ2-2; maybe TRBD2 (5 bases). CDR1 and CDR2 from the germline V gene are WSHSY and SAAADI. The CDR3 has 14 residues.

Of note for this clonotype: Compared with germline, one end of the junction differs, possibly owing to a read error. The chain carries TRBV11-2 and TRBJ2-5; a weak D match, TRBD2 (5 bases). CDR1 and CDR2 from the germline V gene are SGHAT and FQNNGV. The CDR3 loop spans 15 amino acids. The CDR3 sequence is CASSHWTGPAEIQYF. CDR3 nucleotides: TGTGCCAGCAGTCATTGGACTGGTCCCGCAGAGATCCAGTACTTC.

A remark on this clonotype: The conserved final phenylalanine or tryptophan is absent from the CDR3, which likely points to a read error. Written as DNA, the CDR3 is TGTGCCAGAAGCTTAGGTCCAGATGCTGAAGCTTTCCTT. Amino acid sequence: CARSLGPDAEAFL. The V call is TRBV11-3, the J call TRBJ1-1, with D unresolved. CDR1 SGHNT and CDR2 YENEEA come from the germline V gene. CDR3 size: 13 residues.